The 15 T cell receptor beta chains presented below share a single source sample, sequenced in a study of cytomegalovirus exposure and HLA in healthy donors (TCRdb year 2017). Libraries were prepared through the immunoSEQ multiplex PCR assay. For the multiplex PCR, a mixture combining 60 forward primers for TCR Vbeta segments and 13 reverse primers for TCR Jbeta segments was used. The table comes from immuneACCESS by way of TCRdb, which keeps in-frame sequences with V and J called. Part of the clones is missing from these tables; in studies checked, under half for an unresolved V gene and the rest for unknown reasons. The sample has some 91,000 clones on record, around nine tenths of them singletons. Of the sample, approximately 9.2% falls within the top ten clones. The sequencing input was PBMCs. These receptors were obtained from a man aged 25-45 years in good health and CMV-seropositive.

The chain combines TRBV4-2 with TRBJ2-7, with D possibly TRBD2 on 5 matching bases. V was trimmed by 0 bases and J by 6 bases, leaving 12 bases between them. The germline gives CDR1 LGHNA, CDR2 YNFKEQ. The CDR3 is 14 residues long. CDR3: CASSQDLLEGEQYF. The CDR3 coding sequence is TGTGCCAGCAGCCAAGATCTACTAGAGGGCGAGCAGTACTTC.

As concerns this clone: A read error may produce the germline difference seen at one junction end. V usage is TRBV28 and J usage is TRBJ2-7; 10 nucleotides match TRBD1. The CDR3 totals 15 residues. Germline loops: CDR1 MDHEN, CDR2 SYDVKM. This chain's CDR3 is CASSSSGTGVRGANF. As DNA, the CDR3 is TGTGCCAGCAGTAGCTCCGGGACAGGGGTGCGCGGGGCGAACTTC.

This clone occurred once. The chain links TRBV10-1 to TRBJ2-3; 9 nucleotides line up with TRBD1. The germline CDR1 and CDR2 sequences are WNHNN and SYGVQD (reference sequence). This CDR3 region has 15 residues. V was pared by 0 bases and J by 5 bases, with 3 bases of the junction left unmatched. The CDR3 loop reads CASSESYRGQDTQYF. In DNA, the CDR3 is TGCGCCAGCAGTGAGTCCTACAGGGGGCAAGATACGCAGTATTTT.

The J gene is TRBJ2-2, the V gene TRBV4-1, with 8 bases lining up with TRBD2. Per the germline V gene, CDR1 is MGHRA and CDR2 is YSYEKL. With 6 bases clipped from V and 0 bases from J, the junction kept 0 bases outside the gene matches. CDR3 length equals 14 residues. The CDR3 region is CASRAGANTGELFF. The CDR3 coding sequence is TGCGCCAGCAGAGCGGGGGCGAACACCGGGGAGCTGTTTTTT.

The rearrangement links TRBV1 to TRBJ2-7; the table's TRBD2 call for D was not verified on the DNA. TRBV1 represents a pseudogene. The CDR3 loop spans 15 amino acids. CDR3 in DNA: TGCACCAGCAGCCCCTCTCGCGGGAGGCTCTACGAGCAGTACTTC. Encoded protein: CTSSPSRGRLYEQYF.

The CDR3 nucleotides are TGCGCCAGCAGCTCTGGACAGGGGTGGGACACTGAAGCTTTCTTT. Protein product: CASSSGQGWDTEAFF. V and J are TRBV5-1 and TRBJ1-1; 9 bases map to TRBD1. The trim removed 3 bases at V and 3 bases at J, leaving 6 bases unmatched. The CDR3 consists of 15 residues. From germline, CDR1 is SGHRS and CDR2 YFSETQ.

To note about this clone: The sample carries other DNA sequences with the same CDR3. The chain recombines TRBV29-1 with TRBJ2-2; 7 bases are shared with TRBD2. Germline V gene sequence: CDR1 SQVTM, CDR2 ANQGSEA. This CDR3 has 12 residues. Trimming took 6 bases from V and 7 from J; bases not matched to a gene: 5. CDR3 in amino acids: CSVAGVNGELFF. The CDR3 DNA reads TGCAGCGTCGCGGGAGTAAACGGGGAGCTGTTTTTT.

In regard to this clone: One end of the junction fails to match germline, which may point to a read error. CDR3 protein: CASSEGQGAYGQYF. CDR3 nucleotides: TGTGCCAGCAGTGAGGGACAGGGGGCCTACGGGCAGTACTTC. The genes are TRBV6-1 and TRBJ2-7, with 12 bases aligning to TRBD1. The V gene's germline CDR1 is MNHNS and CDR2 SASEGT. The CDR3 runs 14 residues.

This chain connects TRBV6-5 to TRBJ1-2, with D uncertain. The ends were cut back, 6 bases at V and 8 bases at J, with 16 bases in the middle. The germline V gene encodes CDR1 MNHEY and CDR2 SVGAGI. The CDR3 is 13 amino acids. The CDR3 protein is CASRTREVRGYTF. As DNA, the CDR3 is TGTGCCAGCAGAACCCGGGAAGTTCGAGGCTACACCTTC.

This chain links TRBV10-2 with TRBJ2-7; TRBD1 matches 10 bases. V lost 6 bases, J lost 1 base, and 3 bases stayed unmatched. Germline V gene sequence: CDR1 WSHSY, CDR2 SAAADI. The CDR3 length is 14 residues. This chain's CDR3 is CASRDRGGSYEQYF. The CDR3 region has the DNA TGCGCCAGCAGGGACAGGGGGGGGTCCTACGAGCAGTACTTC.

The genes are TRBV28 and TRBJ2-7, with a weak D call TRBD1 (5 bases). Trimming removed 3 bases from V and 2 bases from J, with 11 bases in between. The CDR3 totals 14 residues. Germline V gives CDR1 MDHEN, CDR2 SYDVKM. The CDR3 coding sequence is TGTGCCAGCAGTTTGATCGACAGTCCCTACGAGCAGTACTTC. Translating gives CASSLIDSPYEQYF.

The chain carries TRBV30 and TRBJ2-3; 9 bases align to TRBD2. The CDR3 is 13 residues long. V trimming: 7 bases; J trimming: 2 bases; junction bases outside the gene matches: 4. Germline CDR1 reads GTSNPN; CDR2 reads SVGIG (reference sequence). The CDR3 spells CASLAGYTDTQYF. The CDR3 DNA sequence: TGTGCCTCACTAGCGGGCTACACAGATACGCAGTATTTT.

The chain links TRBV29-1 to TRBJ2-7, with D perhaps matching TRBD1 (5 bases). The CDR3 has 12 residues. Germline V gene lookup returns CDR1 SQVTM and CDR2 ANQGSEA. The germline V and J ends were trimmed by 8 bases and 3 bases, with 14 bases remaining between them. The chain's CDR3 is CSYQGIGYEQYF. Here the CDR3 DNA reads TGCAGCTATCAGGGAATCGGCTACGAGCAGTACTTC.

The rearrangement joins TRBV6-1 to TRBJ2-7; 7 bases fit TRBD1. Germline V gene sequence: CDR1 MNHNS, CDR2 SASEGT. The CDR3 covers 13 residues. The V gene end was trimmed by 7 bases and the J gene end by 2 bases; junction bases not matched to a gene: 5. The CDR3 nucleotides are TGTGCCAGCAAAGGACAGGCCGCCTACGAGCAGTACTTC. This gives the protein CASKGQAAYEQYF.

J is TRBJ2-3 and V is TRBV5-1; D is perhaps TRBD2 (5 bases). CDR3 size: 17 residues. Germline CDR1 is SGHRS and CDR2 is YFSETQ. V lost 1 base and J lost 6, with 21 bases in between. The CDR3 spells CASSLFGRDYFMDTQYF. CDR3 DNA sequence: TGCGCCAGCAGCTTGTTCGGCAGAGACTACTTTATGGATACGCAGTATTTT.